The clone carrying this TCR beta chain was detected many times. Its antigen is unidentified. The data stem from a study of T cells in Graves' hyperthyroidism and ophthalmopathy. About the study: Staff took peripheral blood when the initial diagnosis was made, before any treatment began. Study results and limitations: Classification by a 13 V-J model distinguished ophthalmopathy from stable hyperthyroidism.

Researchers amplified the TCR beta CDR3 regions from RNA transcripts. The HTBI set primed first-round TCR CDR3 RT-PCR. One entry per CDR3 protein results from TCRdb running MiXCR on the multiplex PCR reads. The repertoire includes 560,000 or so distinct CDR3 sequences, just under 20% of them detected once, and about 50% sits in the top ten. CDR1 LGHNA and CDR2 YNFKEQ come from the germline V gene. This CDR3 contains 16 residues. Deletions cut 1 base from V and 2 bases from J, with 15 bases between. Ophthalmopathy patients had Clinical Activity Score at least 3, NOSPECS grade at least 4, duration under 3 months. The authors obtained PBMCs from about 9.5 ml of fresh peripheral blood.

The sequenced material came from blood. V usage is TRBV4-2 and J usage is TRBJ2-7; D remains ambiguous. The clonotype comes from a man aged 35 to 55 with Graves' ophthalmopathy. DNA of the CDR3: TGTGCCAGCAGCCAAGTTCTCCCGACTGATACCTACGAGCAGTACTTC. It is translated as CASSQVLPTDTYEQYF.